This is a list of T cell receptor beta chains from one sample in a study of T cells after yellow fever vaccination. A single record per CDR3 protein comes from TCRdb applying MiXCR to the 5' RACE reads. Among some 200,000 distinct CDR3 sequences listed, about 3% were seen once. Sequencing used CD4+ T cells sorted from PBMCs, obtained 10 days after the yellow fever booster vaccination. The receptors shown here come from a young man who received the YFV17D yellow fever vaccine. Both conserved end residues are part of each CDR3. A D gene is named only where the DNA matches it firmly. Clone size is stated in some rows and not others, as once, few, many or a class when expanded.

14 many - TRBJ2-5 TRBV5-1 CASSLQYLEETQYF TGCGCCAGCAGCTTACAGTATTTAGAAGAGACCCAGTACTTC
16 many - TRBJ1-1 TRBV4-1 CASSQDPGHTNTEAFF TGCGCCAGCAGCCAAGACCCTGGACACACAAACACTGAAGCTTTCTTT
16 many TRBD2 TRBJ2-3 TRBV5-1 CASSWVSGTRTDTQYF TGCGCCAGCAGCTGGGTTAGCGGGACCCGCACAGATACGCAGTATTTT
14 few - TRBJ2-5 TRBV5-1 CASSSWTERETQYF TGCGCCAGCAGCAGCTGGACAGAGAGAGAGACCCAGTACTTC
15 few - TRBJ2-3 TRBV5-6 CASSYRDQNTDTQYF TGTGCCAGCAGTTACAGGGATCAAAACACAGATACGCAGTATTTT
15 many - TRBJ2-3 TRBV20-1 CSAEGGQGGTDTQYF TGCAGTGCCGAGGGGGGGCAAGGTGGCACAGATACGCAGTATTTT
16 few - TRBJ2-5 TRBV3-1 CASNARAGRGRETQYF TGTGCCAGCAACGCCCGGGCAGGGCGGGGTCGAGAGACCCAGTACTTC
14 many - TRBJ1-1 TRBV5-1 CASSLLPGSTEAFF TGCGCCAGCAGCTTGCTGCCAGGGAGCACTGAAGCTTTCTTT
14 - - TRBJ2-5 TRBV27 CASSSRGVGETQYF TGTGCCAGCAGTTCGCGAGGGGTCGGAGAGACCCAGTACTTC
15 few TRBD2 TRBJ2-7 TRBV18 CASSPASGGAQEQYF TGTGCCAGCTCACCCGCTAGCGGGGGGGCTCAAGAGCAGTACTTC
13 few TRBD1 TRBJ1-2 TRBV5-1 CVSSEGGAYGYTF TGCGTCAGCAGCGAAGGGGGCGCATATGGCTACACCTTC
13 - TRBD1 TRBJ1-2 TRBV7-2 CASSARQGLGYTF TGTGCCAGCAGCGCACGACAGGGGTTGGGCTACACCTTC
12 many - TRBJ2-5 TRBV20-1 CSARQYQETQYF TGCAGTGCTAGACAGTACCAAGAGACCCAGTACTTC
16 many - TRBJ2-2 TRBV7-6 CASSSTGGLNTGELFF TGTGCCAGCAGCTCCACCGGGGGGCTGAACACCGGGGAGCTGTTTTTT
15 many TRBD1 TRBJ2-7 TRBV5-1 CASSPTGTGALEQYF TGCGCCAGCAGCCCGACCGGGACAGGGGCCCTCGAGCAGTACTTC
17 many TRBD2 TRBJ2-2 TRBV20-1 CSARGLAGDINTGELFF TGCAGTGCTAGGGGACTAGCGGGCGACATTAACACCGGGGAGCTGTTTTTT
15 - - TRBJ2-2 TRBV5-1 CASSLEGPNTGELFF TGCGCCAGCAGCTTGGAAGGTCCGAACACCGGGGAGCTGTTTTTT
14 few - TRBJ2-2 TRBV30 CAWGKNRDFGELFF TGTGCCTGGGGAAAAAACAGGGACTTTGGGGAGCTGTTTTTT
15 many TRBD1 TRBJ2-7 TRBV6-5 CASSYQDRANYEQYF TGTGCCAGCAGTTACCAGGACAGGGCGAACTACGAGCAGTACTTC
14 - - TRBJ2-2 TRBV19 CASARSGNTGELFF TGTGCCAGTGCGAGGTCCGGGAACACCGGGGAGCTGTTTTTT
16 few - TRBJ1-1 TRBV5-1 CASSPGPGRWNTEAFF TGCGCCAGCAGCCCAGGCCCGGGACGTTGGAACACTGAAGCTTTCTTT
13 few - TRBJ2-1 TRBV7-9 CASSLQGGNEQFF TGTGCCAGCAGCTTACAAGGGGGCAATGAGCAGTTCTTC
13 few - TRBJ1-1 TRBV15 CATSLDGNTEAFF TGTGCCACCAGTCTCGATGGAAACACTGAAGCTTTCTTT
13 many - TRBJ2-5 TRBV10-3 CAITPGNGETQYF TGTGCCATCACGCCTGGGAACGGGGAGACCCAGTACTTC
14 few TRBD2 TRBJ2-5 TRBV10-3 CATRAGGQGETQYF TGTGCCACAAGAGCGGGGGGCCAAGGAGAGACCCAGTACTTC
15 many TRBD1 TRBJ1-1 TRBV5-1 CASSTRTGTDTEAFF TGCGCCAGCAGCACAAGGACAGGGACGGATACTGAAGCTTTCTTT
14 - TRBD1 TRBJ1-1 TRBV12-3/TRBV12-4 CASRGQVLNTEAFF TGTGCCAGCAGGGGACAGGTCCTGAACACTGAAGCTTTCTTT
14 many TRBD1 TRBJ1-1 TRBV12-3/TRBV12-4 CASISGGGSTEAFF TGTGCCAGCATTTCAGGGGGCGGGAGCACTGAAGCTTTCTTT
14 many - TRBJ1-5 TRBV4-2 CASSQRGGDQPQHF TGTGCCAGCAGCCAGAGGGGTGGGGACCAGCCCCAGCATTTT
12 - - TRBJ2-3 TRBV6-2/TRBV6-3 CASSQTGDTQYF TGTGCCAGCAGTCAGACGGGGGATACGCAGTATTTT
14 many - TRBJ2-1 TRBV11-2 CASSLGAFTNEQFF TGTGCCAGCAGCCTAGGCGCCTTTACCAATGAGCAGTTCTTC
14 many - TRBJ1-6 TRBV3-1 CASSQVGWNSPLHF TGTGCCAGCAGCCAAGTTGGATGGAATTCACCCCTCCACTTT
15 - - TRBJ1-1 TRBV20-1 CSASDSGAGGTEAFF TGCAGTGCTAGCGATTCAGGGGCGGGAGGCACTGAAGCTTTCTTT
14 many TRBD2 TRBJ2-3 TRBV20-1 CSARVAGVRDTQYF TGCAGTGCTAGAGTAGCGGGGGTTCGAGATACGCAGTATTTT
13 - - TRBJ2-7 TRBV3-1 CASSQEQGRGQYF TGTGCCAGCAGCCAAGAACAGGGGCGGGGGCAGTACTTC
15 few - TRBJ2-1 TRBV9 CASSVGNREFHEQFF TGTGCCAGCAGCGTAGGAAACAGGGAGTTTCATGAGCAGTTCTTC
13 many - TRBJ1-2 TRBV7-9 CASGDLGRGGYTF TGTGCCAGCGGGGACCTCGGCCGGGGCGGCTACACCTTC
15 many - TRBJ2-3 TRBV5-5 CASSRSGDSTDTQYF TGTGCCAGCAGCCGATCTGGGGACAGCACAGATACGCAGTATTTT
15 - - TRBJ2-3 TRBV20-1 CSARVSGRITDTQYF TGCAGTGCTAGAGTCTCGGGACGCATCACAGATACGCAGTATTTT
15 many TRBD2 TRBJ2-5 TRBV5-4 CASSPIAGGGETQYF TGTGCCAGCAGCCCTATAGCGGGGGGAGGAGAGACCCAGTACTTC
15 - - TRBJ2-2 TRBV6-6 CASSYQARTTGELFF TGTGCCAGCAGTTACCAGGCCAGGACCACCGGGGAGCTGTTTTTT
11 many - TRBJ1-2 TRBV12-3/TRBV12-4 CASSFNYGYTF TGTGCCAGCAGCTTTAACTATGGCTACACCTTC
16 many TRBD1 TRBJ2-3 TRBV6-2/TRBV6-3 CASSYGGQGEVDTQYF TGTGCCAGCAGTTACGGGGGACAGGGGGAGGTGGATACGCAGTATTTT
13 many - TRBJ1-5 TRBV28 CASSLGNNQPQHF TGTGCCAGCAGTTTAGGGAATAATCAGCCCCAGCATTTT
15 many - TRBJ2-3 TRBV28 CASSPGTASTDTQYF TGTGCCAGCAGCCCCGGGACGGCTAGCACAGATACGCAGTATTTT
15 - TRBD1 TRBJ2-3 TRBV25-1 CASSELGTGTDTQYF TGTGCCAGCAGTGAACTCGGGACAGGCACAGATACGCAGTATTTT
14 many - TRBJ1-4 TRBV12-3/TRBV12-4 CASSLRKGMEKLFF TGTGCCAGCAGTTTACGTAAAGGGATGGAAAAACTGTTTTTT
15 many TRBD2 TRBJ2-5 TRBV7-9 CASSSTSGAQETQYF TGTGCCAGCAGCTCGACTAGCGGGGCGCAAGAGACCCAGTACTTC
13 many - TRBJ1-1 TRBV5-1 CASSREIGGEAFF TGCGCCAGCAGCAGGGAGATAGGGGGTGAAGCTTTCTTT
15 - - TRBJ1-6 TRBV5-4 CASSLRGFHNSPLHF TGTGCCAGCAGCTTGAGGGGCTTCCATAATTCACCCCTCCACTTT
13 many - TRBJ1-5 TRBV4-3 CASSQGMNQPQHF TGCGCCAGCAGCCAAGGTATGAATCAGCCCCAGCATTTT
15 few TRBD1 TRBJ1-5 TRBV20-1 CSARRTGNDNQPQHF TGCAGTGCTAGAAGGACAGGTAACGACAATCAGCCCCAGCATTTT
16 many - TRBJ2-3 TRBV7-9 CASSLAQGGHTDTQYF TGTGCCAGCAGCTTAGCGCAGGGCGGGCACACAGATACGCAGTATTTT
11 many - TRBJ2-5 TRBV12-3/TRBV12-4 CASSYGVTQYF TGTGCCAGCAGTTATGGGGTGACCCAGTACTTC
17 - - TRBJ1-2 TRBV12-3/TRBV12-4 CASSLGTVGTSNYGYTF TGTGCCAGCAGTTTAGGGACAGTAGGAACTTCTAACTATGGCTACACCTTC